This T cell receptor beta chain was obtained from a study of TIL therapy for anti-PD-1-resistant metastatic lung cancer. Time point here: pre-treatment sample, taken before nivolumab and TIL therapy. Most excised metastases sampled were pleural nodules or supraclavicular lymph nodes. In germline, CDR1 is KGHSH, CDR2 LQKENI. This CDR3 is built from 16 residues. The V and J ends lost 3 bases and 4 bases, in that order; junction bases with no gene match: 10. Sequencing used immunoSEQ v3. Clones were read by immunoSEQ multiplex PCR, and TCRdb kept only the in-frame ones, dropping some. The sample holds about 48,000 clones, about three quarters seen once.

This clonotype originated in a person aged 25 to 80 with non-small cell lung cancer. Source: tumor tissue, taken at baseline. V and J are TRBV18 and TRBJ2-7; 9 bases agree with TRBD1. CDR3 sequence reads: CASSPEIRDRAYEQYF. CDR3 sequence (DNA): TGTGCCAGCTCACCGGAGATCCGGGACAGGGCGTACGAGCAGTACTTC.